The 29 T cell receptor beta chains presented below share a single source sample, sequenced in a study of T-cell memory formation after mild COVID-19. TCRdb analysed the 5' RACE reads with MiXCR anew, one entry per CDR3 protein. The table includes fewer than 50,000 distinct CDR3 sequences, around 12% detected once. Source material: PBMCs or a T cell subset sorted from them (not recorded which). These receptors all stem from a man younger than 35 who had mild COVID-19 (a few samples of this study predate the infection). Cell type and time point are not known.

The rearrangement links TRBV4-3 to TRBJ1-2, with TRBD1 matching over 7 bases. This CDR3 has 15 residues. Germline V gene lookup returns CDR1 LGHNA and CDR2 YSLEER. After removal of 0 bases from V and 6 bases from J, the junction contained 7 bases not matched to a gene. The CDR3 is CASSQDRGGGDGYTF. DNA of the CDR3: TGCGCCAGCAGCCAAGATCGAGGGGGCGGGGATGGCTACACCTTC.

There are a few counts of this clonotype. V is TRBV7-2 and J is TRBJ2-2; perhaps TRBD1 as D (6 bases). V was pared by 1 base and J by 5 bases, with 11 bases between. The CDR3 length is 15 residues. Germline assignment: CDR1 SGHTA and CDR2 FQGNSA. The CDR3 is CASSLVRGITGELFF. DNA for the CDR3: TGTGCCAGCAGCTTAGTCAGGGGAATAACCGGGGAGCTGTTTTTT.

This clonotype was counted many times. The rearrangement joins TRBV7-3 to TRBJ2-3; D uncertain. The V end was cut by 2 bases, the J end by 8 bases, with 17 bases between. This CDR3 has 15 residues. Germline V gene data show CDR1 as SGHTA and CDR2 as FQGTGA. The chain's CDR3 is CASSLGQVSGTTQYF. For the CDR3, the DNA is TGTGCCAGCAGCTTAGGGCAGGTCTCAGGCACTACGCAGTATTTT.

This clonotype was counted between two and nine times. The V gene is TRBV7-2, the J gene TRBJ1-5; D remains ambiguous. Per the germline V gene, CDR1 is SGHTA and CDR2 is FQGNSA. Between the trimmed V and J ends, which lost 4 bases and 6 bases, there was a span of 7 bases. CDR3 length: 12 amino acids. The CDR3 loop reads CASSWAGQPQHF. CDR3 DNA: TGTGCCAGCAGCTGGGCGGGTCAGCCCCAGCATTTT.

The J gene is TRBJ1-6, the V gene TRBV5-6; D uncertain. The CDR3 sequence is 13 residues long. Per germline, CDR1 SGHDT and CDR2 YYEEEE. V gave up 3 bases and J gave up 9 bases, with 10 bases separating them. The CDR3 sequence: CASSYAFSSPLHF. The CDR3 nucleotides are TGTGCCAGCAGCTACGCTTTCTCTTCACCCCTCCACTTT.

This clonotype was detected many times. The V gene is TRBV4-3, the J gene TRBJ1-4; D might be TRBD1 (6 bases). The V and J ends lost 0 bases and 5 bases respectively, with 16 bases between them. The germline V gene has CDR1 LGHNA and CDR2 YSLEER. The CDR3 covers 17 residues. The CDR3 protein is CASSQETRGQSNEKLFF. CDR3 bases: TGCGCCAGCAGCCAAGAGACCCGTGGACAGTCAAATGAAAAACTGTTTTTT.

In its sample, this clonotype was seen many times. V and J are TRBV5-1 and TRBJ2-7, with 7 bases lining up with TRBD2. J lost 3 bases, V lost 0 bases, and 3 bases had no gene match. Germline V gene sequence: CDR1 SGHRS, CDR2 YFSETQ. There are 14 residues in the CDR3. The CDR3 nucleotides read TGCGCCAGCAGCTTGGAGAGCGGGAACTACGAGCAGTACTTC. Amino acid sequence: CASSLESGNYEQYF.

This clonotype has a handful of counts. The V and J genes are TRBV7-2 and TRBJ1-1, with no clear D. Trimming shortened V by 5 bases and J by 1 base, and 11 bases separated the two germline ends. The germline gives CDR1 SGHTA, CDR2 FQGNSA. The CDR3 runs to 14 residues. In nucleotides, the CDR3 is TGTGCCAGCAGCGTAGACGGAGAGAACACTGAAGCTTTCTTT. This translates into CASSVDGENTEAFF.

The V and J genes are TRBV29-1 and TRBJ2-3; tentatively, D is TRBD1 (5 bases). The CDR3 contains 14 residues. Germline loops: CDR1 SQVTM, CDR2 ANQGSEA. V was shortened by 1 base and J by 2 bases, with 10 bases between the two germline ends. In DNA form, the CDR3 reads TGCAGCGTTGAAGCGCGGACATACACAGATACGCAGTATTTT. Its translation is CSVEARTYTDTQYF.

The sample holds a few counts of this clonotype. The chain couples TRBV18 to TRBJ2-5; tentatively, D is TRBD2 (6 bases). Germline V gene lookup returns CDR1 KGHSH and CDR2 LQKENI. The CDR3 sequence is 14 residues long. Trimming removed 6 bases at V and 5 bases at J, with 16 bases between. The CDR3 DNA sequence: TGTGCCAGCTCCCGCCAGGGAGGAGTTGAGACCCAGTACTTC. Its translation: CASSRQGGVETQYF.

In its sample, this clonotype was seen many times. The J gene is TRBJ2-1, the V gene TRBV12-3 or TRBV12-4; weak D call: TRBD2 (5 bases). Trimming cost V 7 bases and J 8 bases, with 12 bases left between them. The length of the CDR3 is 12 residues. CDR3 nucleotide sequence: TGTGCCAGCAACCGTGGGAGCGATGAGCAGTTCTTC. Encoded protein: CASNRGSDEQFF.

This clonotype was seen a few times. This rearrangement joins TRBV9 to TRBJ2-5; D possibly corresponds to TRBD1 (6 bases). Looked up from germline, CDR1 is SGDLS and CDR2 is YYNGEE. The CDR3 consists of 16 residues. Between the trimmed V and J ends, which lost 3 bases and 5 bases, there was a span of 20 bases. The CDR3 nucleotides read TGTGCCAGCAGCGGAAAGACAGGCACCTTAGGGGAGACCCAGTACTTC. Protein: CASSGKTGTLGETQYF.

Only a few counts were recorded for this clonotype. The gene calls are TRBV7-9 and TRBJ1-5; 9 positions match TRBD1. Trimming at V came to 5 bases and at J to 7 bases, leaving 12 bases not matched to a gene. The germline V gene has CDR1 SEHNR and CDR2 FQNEAQ (reference sequence). CDR3 length: 16 amino acids. DNA of the CDR3: TGTGCCAGCAGCAAAACCGGGACAGGGATTTACCAGCCCCAGCATTTT. Translating gives CASSKTGTGIYQPQHF.

This clonotype was seen many times. The chain has TRBV12-3 or TRBV12-4 and TRBJ2-6, with D hard to call. The V and J ends lost 7 bases and 2 bases respectively, with 9 bases between them. The length of the CDR3 is 14 residues. The CDR3 coding sequence is TGTGCCAGCACCAAGACCCCTGGGGCCAACGTCCTGACTTTC. Amino acids: CASTKTPGANVLTF.

This clonotype was seen only a few times. This chain links TRBV20-1 with TRBJ2-1; TRBD1 aligns across 9 bases. Germline assignment: CDR1 DFQATT and CDR2 SNEGSKA (reference sequence). There are 12 residues in the CDR3. V shed 1 base and J 8 bases; nucleotides not matched to a gene: 0. CDR3 region: CSARGDRDEQFF. The DNA for the CDR3 is TGCAGTGCTAGAGGGGACAGGGATGAGCAGTTCTTC.

This clonotype showed up many times. The V and J genes are TRBV7-9 and TRBJ2-5, with D possibly TRBD1 on 6 matching bases. Germline V lookup: CDR1 SEHNR, CDR2 FQNEAQ (reference sequence). Trimming cost V 3 bases and J 5 bases, with 22 bases left between them. The CDR3 contains 17 residues. CDR3 sequence: CASSFPRQDPLRETQYF. CDR3 DNA sequence: TGTGCCAGCAGCTTTCCGAGACAGGACCCCCTCAGGGAGACCCAGTACTTC.

The CDR3 loop reads CSAPAGTRGSYEQYF. The DNA for the CDR3 is TGCAGTGCGCCCGCCGGGACCCGGGGCTCCTACGAGCAGTACTTC. V gene TRBV20-1 combines with J gene TRBJ2-7; D possibly uses TRBD1 or TRBD2 (5 bases each). Trimming shortened V by 6 bases and J by 0 bases, and 18 bases separated the two germline ends. Germline values: CDR1 DFQATT, CDR2 SNEGSKA (reference sequence). This CDR3 comprises 15 residues.

This clonotype was detected only a few times. Because the CDR3's place on the DNA is in doubt, the DNA is left out and the CDR3 is given as listed by TCRdb. This sequence joins TRBV11-2 and TRBJ2-7. The CDR3 has 19 residues if both end residues are counted. In germline, CDR1 is SGHAT, CDR2 FQNNGV. The CDR3: CASSLLQWKSSTSVEEQYV.

The table lists this clonotype with a few counts. The rearrangement joins TRBV11-2 to TRBJ2-2, with D unclear. The V gene's germline CDR1 is SGHAT and CDR2 FQNNGV. The CDR3 runs to 15 residues. The V gene lost 3 bases and the J gene lost 3 bases, with 11 bases spanning the gap. In DNA form, the CDR3 reads TGTGCCAGCAGCTTGGTTGAGGAGTACACCGGGGAGCTGTTTTTT. Translated, it gives CASSLVEEYTGELFF. Complete variable domain (other parts from reference TRBV11-2 and TRBJ2-2): EAGVAQSPRYKIIEKRQSVAFWCNPISGHATLYWYQQILGQGPKLLIQFQNNGVVDDSQLPKDRFSAERLKGVDSTLKIQPAKLEDSAVYLCASSLVEEYTGELFFGEGSRLTVL.

V and J are TRBV5-1 and TRBJ1-5, with a tentative D call TRBD1 (5 bases). Germline CDR1 is SGHRS and CDR2 is YFSETQ. This CDR3 is built from 14 residues. Trimming pared 4 bases from V and 6 bases from J, leaving 14 bases between. CDR3 bases: TGCGCCAGCAGCCTCGGGGGAGAGAGTCAGCCCCAGCATTTT. Its translation: CASSLGGESQPQHF.

The rearrangement links TRBV18 to TRBJ1-1; a weak D match, TRBD1 (6 bases). V gave up 0 bases and J gave up 0 bases, with 14 bases separating them. Per the germline V gene, CDR1 is KGHSH and CDR2 is LQKENI. The CDR3 contains 17 residues. CDR3 in amino acids: CASSPPRGGLMNTEAFF. The DNA of the CDR3 is TGTGCCAGCTCACCACCGCGAGGGGGACTCATGAACACTGAAGCTTTCTTT. Filled out from reference TRBV18 and TRBJ1-1, the complete variable domain reads NAGVMQNPRHLVRRRGQEARLRCSPMKGHSHVYWYRQLPEEGLKFMVYLQKENIIDESGMPKERFSAEFPKEGPSILRIQQVVRGDSAAYFCASSPPRGGLMNTEAFFGQGTRLTVV.

CDR3 sequence: CASSLAQQGSGEKLFF. The CDR3 DNA sequence: TGCGCCAGCAGCTTGGCCCAACAGGGGAGTGGAGAAAAACTGTTTTTT. The chain joins TRBV5-1 to TRBJ1-4; TRBD1 matches 7 bases. The CDR3 has 16 amino acids. The ends lost 0 bases at V and 8 bases at J; junction bases unmatched: 10. CDR1 and CDR2 (germline): SGHRS, YFSETQ.

Many counts were recorded for this clonotype. The chain uses TRBV20-1 and TRBJ2-3; D possibly corresponds to TRBD2 (6 bases). Germline V gives CDR1 DFQATT, CDR2 SNEGSKA (reference sequence). This CDR3 is 15 amino acids long. Trimming pared 6 bases from V and 1 base from J, leaving 17 bases between. CDR3 residues: CSAAQSGSGTDTQYF. The CDR3 DNA reads TGCAGTGCAGCGCAAAGCGGGTCCGGCACAGATACGCAGTATTTT.

This clonotype showed up many times. The chain carries TRBV7-2 and TRBJ2-3; 11 bases align to TRBD2. The CDR3 has 16 amino acids. The J segment lost 5 bases and the V segment lost 3 bases, leaving 7 bases of the junction unmatched. In germline, CDR1 is SGHTA, CDR2 FQGNSA. The CDR3 loop reads CASSLHRLAGQDTQYF. CDR3 bases: TGTGCCAGCAGCTTGCACCGACTAGCGGGGCAAGATACGCAGTATTTT.

This clonotype was observed at least ten times. This chain connects TRBV5-1 to TRBJ2-3; possibly TRBD2 for D (5 bases). V lost 2 bases and J lost 6, with 16 bases in between. The germline V gene encodes CDR1 SGHRS and CDR2 YFSETQ. The CDR3 has 15 residues. CDR3 nucleotide sequence: TGCGCCAGCAGCTTTGAGGGAAGAAGGGTTGATACGCAGTATTTT. Amino acid sequence: CASSFEGRRVDTQYF.

V usage is TRBV7-6 and J usage is TRBJ2-2, with 9 bases fitting TRBD1. The CDR3 has 14 residues. J gave up 2 bases and V 8 bases, and 3 bases lay outside the gene matches. Germline lookup yields CDR1 SGHVS and CDR2 FNYEAQ. CDR3: CASGQGTNTGELFF. CDR3 in DNA: TGTGCCAGCGGACAGGGGACTAACACCGGGGAGCTGTTTTTT.

This clonotype was seen more than once but under ten times. This chain uses TRBV20-1 with TRBJ2-3, with 8 bases that match TRBD2. The CDR3 runs 15 residues. Germline trimming cut 0 bases from V and 3 bases from J; bases unmatched to any gene: 5. CDR1 DFQATT and CDR2 SNEGSKA come from the germline V gene (reference sequence). This chain's CDR3 is CSARDPAGATDTQYF. The CDR3 bases are TGCAGTGCTAGAGACCCAGCGGGGGCGACAGATACGCAGTATTTT.

This clonotype showed up just a few times. For the CDR3, the DNA is TGCGCCAGCAGCCGAGCCGGGACCCAGGAAGCCGGGGAGCTGTTTTTT. Protein: CASSRAGTQEAGELFF. The V call is TRBV5-1, the J call TRBJ2-2; D is perhaps TRBD1 or TRBD2 (5 bases each). CDR3 length equals 16 residues. With 4 bases removed from V and 6 bases from J, the gap between germline ends came to 19 bases. From germline, CDR1 is SGHRS and CDR2 YFSETQ.

This clonotype turned up a few times. This chain links TRBV4-1 with TRBJ2-1; tentative D call: TRBD1 (6 bases). CDR3 length: 14 residues. V was clipped by 1 base and J by 7 bases, with 11 bases between them. Germline CDR1 MGHRA, CDR2 YSYEKL. CDR3 sequence (DNA): TGCGCCAGCAGCCAAGGCCGACAGGCAAATGAGCAGTTCTTC. Its translation: CASSQGRQANEQFF.